This TCR beta chain was identified in a study of cytomegalovirus exposure and HLA in healthy donors. General observations from the study: A link between a missense DCLRE1C variant and TCR beta V- and J-gene trimming emerged from a later analysis.

This clone was seen a few times. Its specificity is not known. CDR3 length equals 14 residues. The V segment lost 3 bases and the J segment 7 bases; nucleotides outside the gene matches: 3. CDR1 SNHLY and CDR2 FYNNEI come from the germline V gene. The PCR had 60 Vbeta and 13 Jbeta primers. Sequencing used immunoSEQ multiplex PCR; TCRdb keeps in-frame clones, though not all of them. The sample includes some 94,000 clones, 70% to 80% of them seen just once. The specimen sequenced was PBMCs. This chain links TRBV2 with TRBJ1-5; the match to TRBD1 covers 10 bases. This clonotype originated in a man aged 40-55 years in good health and CMV-seronegative. The DNA of the CDR3 is TGTGCCAGCAGTGAGACAGGGGGCTGGCAGCCCCAGCATTTT. Protein: CASSETGGWQPQHF.